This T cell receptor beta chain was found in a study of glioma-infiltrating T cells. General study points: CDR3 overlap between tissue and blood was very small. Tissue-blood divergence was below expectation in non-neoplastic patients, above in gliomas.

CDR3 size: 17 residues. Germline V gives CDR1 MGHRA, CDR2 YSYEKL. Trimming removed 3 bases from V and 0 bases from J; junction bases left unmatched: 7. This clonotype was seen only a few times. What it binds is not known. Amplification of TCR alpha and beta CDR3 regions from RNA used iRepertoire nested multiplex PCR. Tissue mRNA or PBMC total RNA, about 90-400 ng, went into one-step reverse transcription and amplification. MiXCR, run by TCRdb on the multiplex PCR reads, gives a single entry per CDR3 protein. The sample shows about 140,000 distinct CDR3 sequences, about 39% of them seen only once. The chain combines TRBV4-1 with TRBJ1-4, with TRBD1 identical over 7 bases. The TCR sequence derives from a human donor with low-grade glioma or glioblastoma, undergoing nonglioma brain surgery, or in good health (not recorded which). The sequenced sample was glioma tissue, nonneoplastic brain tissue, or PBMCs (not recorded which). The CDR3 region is CASSQIRDRSTNEKLFF. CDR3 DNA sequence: TGCGCCAGCAGCCAGATCCGGGACAGATCAACTAATGAAAAACTGTTTTTT.